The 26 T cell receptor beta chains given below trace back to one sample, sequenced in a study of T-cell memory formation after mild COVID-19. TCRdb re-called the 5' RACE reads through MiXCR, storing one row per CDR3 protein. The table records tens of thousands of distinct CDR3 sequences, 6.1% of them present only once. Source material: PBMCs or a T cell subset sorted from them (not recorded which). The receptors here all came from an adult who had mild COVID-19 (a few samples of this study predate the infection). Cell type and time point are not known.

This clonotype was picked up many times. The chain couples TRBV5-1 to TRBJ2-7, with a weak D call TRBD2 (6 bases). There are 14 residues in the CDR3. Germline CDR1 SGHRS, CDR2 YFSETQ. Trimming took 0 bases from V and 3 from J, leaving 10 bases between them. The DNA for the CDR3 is TGCGCCAGCAGCTTGGGCGGGATCGGCTACGAGCAGTACTTC. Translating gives CASSLGGIGYEQYF. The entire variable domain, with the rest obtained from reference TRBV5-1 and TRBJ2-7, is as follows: KAGVTQTPRYLIKTRGQQVTLSCSPISGHRSVSWYQQTPGQGLQFLFEYFSETQRNKGNFPGRFSGRQFSNSRSEMNVSTLELGDSALYLCASSLGGIGYEQYFGPGTRLTVT.

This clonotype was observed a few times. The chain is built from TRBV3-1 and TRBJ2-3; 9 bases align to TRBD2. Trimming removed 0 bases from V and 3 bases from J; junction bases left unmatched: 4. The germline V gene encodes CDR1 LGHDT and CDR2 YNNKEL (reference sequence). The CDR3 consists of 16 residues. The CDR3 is CASSQDISGGTDTQYF. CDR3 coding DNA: TGTGCCAGCAGCCAAGATATAAGCGGGGGGACAGATACGCAGTATTTT.

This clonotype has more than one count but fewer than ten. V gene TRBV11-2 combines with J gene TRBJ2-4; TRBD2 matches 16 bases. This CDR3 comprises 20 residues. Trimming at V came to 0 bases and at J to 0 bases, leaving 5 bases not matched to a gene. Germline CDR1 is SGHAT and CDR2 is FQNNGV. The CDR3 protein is CASSLDLGLAGGIAKNIQYF. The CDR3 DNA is TGTGCCAGCAGCTTAGACCTGGGACTAGCGGGGGGGATAGCCAAAAACATTCAGTACTTC. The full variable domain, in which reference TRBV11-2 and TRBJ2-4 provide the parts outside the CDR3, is EAGVAQSPRYKIIEKRQSVAFWCNPISGHATLYWYQQILGQGPKLLIQFQNNGVVDDSQLPKDRFSAERLKGVDSTLKIQPAKLEDSAVYLCASSLDLGLAGGIAKNIQYFGAGTRLSVL.

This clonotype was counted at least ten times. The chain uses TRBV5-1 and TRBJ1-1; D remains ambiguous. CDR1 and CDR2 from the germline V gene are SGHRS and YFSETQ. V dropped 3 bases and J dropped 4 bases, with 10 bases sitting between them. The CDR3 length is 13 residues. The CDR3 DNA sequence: TGCGCCAGCAGCTACGGAAGGACCACTGAAGCTTTCTTT. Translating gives CASSYGRTTEAFF. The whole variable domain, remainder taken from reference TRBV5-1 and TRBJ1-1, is KAGVTQTPRYLIKTRGQQVTLSCSPISGHRSVSWYQQTPGQGLQFLFEYFSETQRNKGNFPGRFSGRQFSNSRSEMNVSTLELGDSALYLCASSYGRTTEAFFGQGTRLTVV.

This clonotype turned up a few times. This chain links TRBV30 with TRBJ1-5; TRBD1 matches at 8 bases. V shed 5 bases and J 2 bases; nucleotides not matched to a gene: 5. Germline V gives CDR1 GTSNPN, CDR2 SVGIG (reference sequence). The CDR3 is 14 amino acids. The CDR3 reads CAWSQGARNQPQHF. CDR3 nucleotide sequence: TGTGCCTGGTCCCAGGGGGCCCGCAATCAGCCCCAGCATTTT. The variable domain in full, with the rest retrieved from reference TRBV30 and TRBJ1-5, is SQTIHQWPATLVQPVGSPLSLECTVEGTSNPNLYWYRQAAGRGLQLLFYSVGIGQISSEVPQNLSASRPQDRQFILSSKKLLLSDSGFYLCAWSQGARNQPQHFGDGTRLSIL.

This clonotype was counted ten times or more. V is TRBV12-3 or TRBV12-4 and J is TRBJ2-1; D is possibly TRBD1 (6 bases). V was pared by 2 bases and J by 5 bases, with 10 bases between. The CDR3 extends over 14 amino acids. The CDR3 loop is CASSLPQGNNEQFF. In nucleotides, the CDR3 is TGTGCCAGCAGTTTACCCCAGGGGAACAATGAGCAGTTCTTC.

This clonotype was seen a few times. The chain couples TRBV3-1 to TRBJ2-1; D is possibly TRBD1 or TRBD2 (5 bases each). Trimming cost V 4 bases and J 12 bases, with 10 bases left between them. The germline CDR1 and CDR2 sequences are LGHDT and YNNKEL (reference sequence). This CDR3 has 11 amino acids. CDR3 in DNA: TGTGCCAGCAGCCTCGGGGCTGGGCAGTTCTTC. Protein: CASSLGAGQFF.

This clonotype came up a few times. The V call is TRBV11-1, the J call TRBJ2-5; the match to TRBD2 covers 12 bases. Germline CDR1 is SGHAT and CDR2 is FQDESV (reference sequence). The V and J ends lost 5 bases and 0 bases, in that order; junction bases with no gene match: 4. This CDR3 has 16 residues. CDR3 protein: CASSRTSGNNQETQYF. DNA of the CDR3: TGTGCCAGCAGCCGGACTAGCGGGAATAACCAAGAGACCCAGTACTTC.

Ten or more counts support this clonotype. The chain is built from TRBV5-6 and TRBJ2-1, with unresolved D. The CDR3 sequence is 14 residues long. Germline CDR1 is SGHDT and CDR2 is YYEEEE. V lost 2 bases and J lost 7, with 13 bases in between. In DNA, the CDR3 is TGTGCCAGCAGCTTCAGCTTATCCTCTAATGAGCAGTTCTTC. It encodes CASSFSLSSNEQFF.

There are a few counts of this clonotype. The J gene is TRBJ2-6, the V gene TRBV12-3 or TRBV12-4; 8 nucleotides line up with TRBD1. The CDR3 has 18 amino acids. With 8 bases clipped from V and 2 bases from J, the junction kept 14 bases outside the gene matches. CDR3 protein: CASARRGRGPAGANVLTF. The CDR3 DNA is TGTGCCAGCGCCCGGAGGGGCAGGGGGCCGGCTGGGGCCAACGTCCTGACTTTC.

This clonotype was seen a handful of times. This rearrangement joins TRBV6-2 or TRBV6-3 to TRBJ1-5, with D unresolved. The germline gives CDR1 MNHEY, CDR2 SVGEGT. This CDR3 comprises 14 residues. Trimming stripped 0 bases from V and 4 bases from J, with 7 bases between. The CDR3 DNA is TGTGCCAGCAGTTACTCACTCGCTAATCAGCCCCAGCATTTT. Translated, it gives CASSYSLANQPQHF.

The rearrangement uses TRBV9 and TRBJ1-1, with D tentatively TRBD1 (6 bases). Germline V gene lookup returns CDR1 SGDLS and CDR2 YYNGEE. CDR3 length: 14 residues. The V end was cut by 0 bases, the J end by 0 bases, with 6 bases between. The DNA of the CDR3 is TGTGCCAGCAGCGTAGACAGGGTGAACACTGAAGCTTTCTTT. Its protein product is CASSVDRVNTEAFF.

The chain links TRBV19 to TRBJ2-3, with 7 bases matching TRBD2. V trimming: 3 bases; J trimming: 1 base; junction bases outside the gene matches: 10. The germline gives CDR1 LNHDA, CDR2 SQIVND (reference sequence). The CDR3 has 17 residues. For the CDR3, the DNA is TGTGCCAGTAGTATTTCATTCGGCGGGGGACGCACAGATACGCAGTATTTT. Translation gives CASSISFGGGRTDTQYF.

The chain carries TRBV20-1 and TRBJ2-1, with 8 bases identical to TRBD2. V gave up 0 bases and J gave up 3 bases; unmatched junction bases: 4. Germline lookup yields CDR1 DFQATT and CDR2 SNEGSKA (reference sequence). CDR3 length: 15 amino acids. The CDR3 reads CSAREASGGYNEQFF. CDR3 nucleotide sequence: TGCAGTGCTAGAGAGGCCAGCGGGGGCTACAATGAGCAGTTCTTC.

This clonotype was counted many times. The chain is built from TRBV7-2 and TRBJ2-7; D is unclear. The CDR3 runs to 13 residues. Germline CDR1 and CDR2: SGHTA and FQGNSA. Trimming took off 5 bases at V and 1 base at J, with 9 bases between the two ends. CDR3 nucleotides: TGTGCCAGCAGCGTGAAAAAATCCTACGAGCAGTACTTC. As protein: CASSVKKSYEQYF.

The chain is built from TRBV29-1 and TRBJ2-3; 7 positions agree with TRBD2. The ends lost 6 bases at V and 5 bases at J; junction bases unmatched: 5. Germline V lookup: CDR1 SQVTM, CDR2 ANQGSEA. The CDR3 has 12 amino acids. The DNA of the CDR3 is TGCAGCGTCGGCGGGGGTAGAGATACGCAGTATTTT. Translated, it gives CSVGGGRDTQYF.

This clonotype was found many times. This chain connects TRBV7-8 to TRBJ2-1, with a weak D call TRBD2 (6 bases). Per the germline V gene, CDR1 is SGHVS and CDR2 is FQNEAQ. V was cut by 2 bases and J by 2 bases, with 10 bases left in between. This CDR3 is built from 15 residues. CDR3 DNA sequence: TGTGCCAGCAGCTTATCGGGGGTCACCTACAATGAGCAGTTCTTC. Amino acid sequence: CASSLSGVTYNEQFF.

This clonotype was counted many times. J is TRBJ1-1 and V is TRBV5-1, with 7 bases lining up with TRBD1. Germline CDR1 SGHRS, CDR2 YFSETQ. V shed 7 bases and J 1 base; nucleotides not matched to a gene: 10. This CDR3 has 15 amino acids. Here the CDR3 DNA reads TGCGCCAGCCGCCTCCCAGGGGGGTCGAACACTGAAGCTTTCTTT. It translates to CASRLPGGSNTEAFF.

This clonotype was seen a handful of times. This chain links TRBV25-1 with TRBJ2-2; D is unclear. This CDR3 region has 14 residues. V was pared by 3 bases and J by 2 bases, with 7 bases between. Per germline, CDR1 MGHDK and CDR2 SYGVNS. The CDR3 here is CASSDVANTGELFF. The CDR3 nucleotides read TGTGCCAGCAGTGATGTGGCCAACACCGGGGAGCTGTTTTTT.

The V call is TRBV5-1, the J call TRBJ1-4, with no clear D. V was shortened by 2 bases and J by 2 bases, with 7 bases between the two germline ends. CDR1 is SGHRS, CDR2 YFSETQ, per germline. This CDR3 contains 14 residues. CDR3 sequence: CASSFGGTNEKLFF. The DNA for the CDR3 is TGCGCCAGCAGCTTTGGAGGGACTAATGAAAAACTGTTTTTT. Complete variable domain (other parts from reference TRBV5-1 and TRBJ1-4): KAGVTQTPRYLIKTRGQQVTLSCSPISGHRSVSWYQQTPGQGLQFLFEYFSETQRNKGNFPGRFSGRQFSNSRSEMNVSTLELGDSALYLCASSFGGTNEKLFFGSGTQLSVL.

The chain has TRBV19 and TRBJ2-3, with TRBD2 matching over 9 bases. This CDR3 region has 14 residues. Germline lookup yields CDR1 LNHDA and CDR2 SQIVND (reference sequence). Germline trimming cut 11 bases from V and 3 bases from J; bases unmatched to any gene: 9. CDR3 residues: CAASGGRGTDTQYF. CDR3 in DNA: TGTGCCGCCTCAGGCGGGAGGGGGACAGATACGCAGTATTTT.

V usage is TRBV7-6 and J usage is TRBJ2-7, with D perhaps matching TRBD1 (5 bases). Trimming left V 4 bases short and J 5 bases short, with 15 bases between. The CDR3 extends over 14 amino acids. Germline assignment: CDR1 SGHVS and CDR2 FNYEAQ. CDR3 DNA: TGTGCCAGCAGCTCCAGGGCCTCCTGGAACGAGCAGTACTTC. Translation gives CASSSRASWNEQYF.

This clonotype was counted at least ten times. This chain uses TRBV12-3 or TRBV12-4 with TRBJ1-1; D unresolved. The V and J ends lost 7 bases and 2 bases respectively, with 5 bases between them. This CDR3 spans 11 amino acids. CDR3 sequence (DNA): TGTGCCAGCACCCTTAACACTGAAGCTTTCTTT. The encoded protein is CASTLNTEAFF.

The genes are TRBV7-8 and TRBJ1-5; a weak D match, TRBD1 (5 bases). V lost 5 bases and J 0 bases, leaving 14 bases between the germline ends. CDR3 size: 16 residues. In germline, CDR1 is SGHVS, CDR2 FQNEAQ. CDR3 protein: CASSPRGVNSNQPQHF. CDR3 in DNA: TGTGCCAGCAGCCCGCGGGGGGTTAATAGCAATCAGCCCCAGCATTTT.

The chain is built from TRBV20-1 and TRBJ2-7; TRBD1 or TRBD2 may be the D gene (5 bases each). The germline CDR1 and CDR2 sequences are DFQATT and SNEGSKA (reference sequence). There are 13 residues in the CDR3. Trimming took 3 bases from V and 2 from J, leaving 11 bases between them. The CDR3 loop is CSASPGPTYEQYF. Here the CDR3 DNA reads TGCAGTGCTAGTCCGGGACCGACCTACGAGCAGTACTTC.

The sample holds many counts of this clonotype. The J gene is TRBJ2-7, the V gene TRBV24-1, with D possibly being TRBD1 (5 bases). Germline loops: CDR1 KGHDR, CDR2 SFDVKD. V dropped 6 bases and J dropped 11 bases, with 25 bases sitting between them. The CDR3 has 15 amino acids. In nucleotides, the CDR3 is TGTGCCACCAGTCAACCTCGCAACTGGGGCAGCCGGGAGTACTTC. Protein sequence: CATSQPRNWGSREYF.